This TCR beta chain stems from a study of cytomegalovirus exposure and HLA in healthy donors. For this clone: Its antigen is not known.

The study's findings and limits: In a later analysis, TCR association rates varied by HLA locus: DRB1 most, HLA-C fewest.

The PCR ran on 60 Vbeta and 13 Jbeta primers. The assay was immunoSEQ multiplex PCR, and TCRdb's table has in-frame clones only and misses some. In all, the sample yields tens of thousands of clones. In germline, CDR1 is SNHLY, CDR2 FYNNEI. There are 13 residues in the CDR3. The V and J ends lost 6 bases and 4 bases, in that order; junction bases with no gene match: 2. V is TRBV2 and J is TRBJ1-5; 8 bases match TRBD1. The TCR originated in a woman under 30 in good health and CMV-seronegative. Sequencing was carried out using PBMCs. The CDR3, as DNA: TGTGCCAGCAGCAGGGACAGGAATCAGCCCCAGCATTTT. Translating gives CASSRDRNQPQHF. Full variable domain (remainder filled in from reference TRBV2 and TRBJ1-5): EPEVTQTPSHQVTQMGQEVILRCVPISNHLYFYWYRQILGQKVEFLVSFYNNEISEKSEIFDDQFSVERPDGSNFTLKIRSTKLEDSAMYFCASSRDRNQPQHFGDGTRLSIL.